This T cell receptor beta chain was profiled in a study of PD-L1 blockade in urothelial cancer. About the research overall: Twenty-five of 29 patients were males with bladder-origin urothelial cancer. Prior regimens of chemotherapy numbered 0 to 3 per patient.

TCRdb's table, derived via immunoSEQ multiplex PCR, lists solely in-frame clones and lacks some. The sample includes around 35,000 clones, approximately 87% of them seen just once. The time point here: pretreatment peripheral blood. The source was PBMCs, collected around atezolizumab (anti-PD-L1) treatment. This TCR was recovered from a man aged 55 to 69 with urothelial cancer.

The CDR3 here is CSFAVAPWDNEQFF. In DNA, the CDR3 is TGCAGCTTTGCCGTAGCGCCCTGGGACAATGAGCAGTTCTTC. This chain joins TRBV29-1 and TRBJ2-1, with D tentatively TRBD2 (5 bases). V lost 8 bases and J 5 bases, leaving 19 bases between the germline ends. Germline CDR1 is SQVTM and CDR2 is ANQGSEA. This CDR3 has 14 residues.